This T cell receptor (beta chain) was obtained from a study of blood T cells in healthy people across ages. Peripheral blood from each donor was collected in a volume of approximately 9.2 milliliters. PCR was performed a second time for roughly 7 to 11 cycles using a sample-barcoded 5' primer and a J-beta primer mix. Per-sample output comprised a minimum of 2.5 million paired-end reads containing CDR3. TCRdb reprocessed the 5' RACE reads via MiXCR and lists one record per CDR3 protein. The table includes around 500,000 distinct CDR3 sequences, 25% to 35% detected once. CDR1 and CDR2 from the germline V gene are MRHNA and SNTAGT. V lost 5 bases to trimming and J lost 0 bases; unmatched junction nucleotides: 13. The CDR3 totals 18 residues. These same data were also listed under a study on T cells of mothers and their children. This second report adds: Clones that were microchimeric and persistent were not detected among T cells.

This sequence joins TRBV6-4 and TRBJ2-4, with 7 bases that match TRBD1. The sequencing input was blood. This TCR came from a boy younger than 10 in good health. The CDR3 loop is CASSWTGPFNIAKNIQYF. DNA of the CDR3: TGTGCCAGCAGTTGGACAGGTCCTTTTAATATAGCCAAAAACATTCAGTACTTC.